The T cell receptor (beta chain) described here comes from a study of blood T cell repertoires in COVID-19. Study at large: Nucleic acid was either cDNA or gDNA, and it came from T cells, B-cell-depleted T cells, or PBMCs.

Per germline, CDR1 MGHRA and CDR2 YSYEKL. CDR3 length equals 16 residues. Trimming cost V 3 bases and J 4 bases, with 13 bases left between them. Sequencing was performed with immunoSEQ multiplex PCR; in TCRdb, only in-frame clones are kept and a portion is missing. The sample holds 150,000 to 200,000 clones, approximately 92% seen once. The TCR sequence derives from a man aged 50 to 59 with acute or convalescent COVID-19. The V call is TRBV4-1, the J call TRBJ2-6; tentative D call: TRBD1 (5 bases). Material for sequencing was peripheral blood. CDR3 sequence (DNA): TGCGCCAGCAGCCATATTTTGGGGCAAGGGGCCAACGTCCTGACTTTC. Protein product: CASSHILGQGANVLTF.